Listed here are 29 T cell receptor beta chains from one sample, sequenced in a study of blood T cells in healthy people across ages. PCR was performed a second time for about 7 to 11 cycles using a sample-barcoded 5' primer and a J-beta primer mix. TCRdb processed the 5' RACE reads anew with MiXCR; each CDR3 protein has one entry. This sample has some 1,800,000 distinct CDR3 sequences, with roughly 43% found just once. Specimen: blood. These receptors originate from a human donor in good health.

This clonotype was found once. The chain carries TRBV12-3 or TRBV12-4 and TRBJ1-3, with 8 bases that match TRBD1. The V gene end was trimmed by 5 bases and the J gene end by 3 bases; junction bases not matched to a gene: 6. The CDR3 has 15 residues. CDR3 sequence reads: CASSTGTGDGNTIYF. The DNA for the CDR3 is TGTGCCAGCAGTACCGGGACAGGAGATGGAAACACCATATATTTT.

The table lists this clonotype with a few counts. The CDR3 region is CASSSSWGDEKLFF. The CDR3 DNA sequence: TGTGCCAGCAGTTCATCCTGGGGGGATGAAAAACTGTTTTTT. The chain is built from TRBV27 and TRBJ1-4; possible D gene TRBD1, 5 bases. The germline gives CDR1 MNHEY, CDR2 SMNVEV (reference sequence). This CDR3 contains 14 residues. Trimming stripped 4 bases from V and 6 bases from J, with 12 bases between.

In this sample, this clonotype turned up a few times. This may come from a read error, since a much larger clone is one base off. The chain couples TRBV29-1 to TRBJ2-1, with 9 bases matching TRBD2. The germline V gene has CDR1 SQVTM and CDR2 ANQGSEA. The length of the CDR3 is 15 residues. The ends lost 3 bases at V and 13 bases at J; junction bases unmatched: 16. The CDR3 DNA is TGCAGCGTTGAGGGGCTAGCGGGGAGTTCGGAGACCCAGTTCTTC. Residues: CSVEGLAGSSETQFF.

This clonotype was picked up a small number of times. The chain recombines TRBV6-1 with TRBJ2-1; TRBD2 matches at 14 bases. Trimming removed 6 bases from V and 8 bases from J; junction bases left unmatched: 3. From germline, CDR1 is MNHNS and CDR2 SASEGT. The CDR3 extends over 14 amino acids. CDR3 protein: CASRGLAGGHEQFF. The CDR3 DNA sequence: TGTGCCAGCAGAGGACTAGCGGGGGGCCATGAGCAGTTCTTC.

This clonotype was recorded a few times. This chain uses TRBV12-3 or TRBV12-4 with TRBJ1-5; 7 nucleotides agree with TRBD1. This CDR3 is built from 13 residues. The ends lost 7 bases at V and 5 bases at J; junction bases unmatched: 5. CDR3 in amino acids: CASTVDRDQPQHF. The CDR3 bases are TGTGCCAGCACCGTTGACAGGGATCAGCCCCAGCATTTT.

The J gene is TRBJ1-5, the V gene TRBV6-2 or TRBV6-3; D is ambiguous. The germline gives CDR1 MNHEY, CDR2 SVGEGT. This CDR3 contains 13 residues. V dropped 7 bases and J dropped 2 bases, with 9 bases sitting between them. CDR3 bases: TGTGCCAGCACCATCTATGGCAATCAGCCCCAGCATTTT. Protein: CASTIYGNQPQHF.

The V and J genes are TRBV20-1 and TRBJ1-6; no clear D. V lost 1 base, J lost 7 bases, and 17 bases lay in between. The CDR3 consists of 16 residues. Germline lookup yields CDR1 DFQATT and CDR2 SNEGSKA (reference sequence). The CDR3 here is CSARGSLGVKNSPLHF. CDR3 nucleotide sequence: TGCAGTGCTAGAGGTAGCCTCGGTGTTAAGAATTCACCCCTCCACTTT.

J is TRBJ2-3 and V is TRBV4-3; tentatively, D is TRBD2 (5 bases). The CDR3 covers 15 residues. Germline loops: CDR1 LGHNA, CDR2 YSLEER. V lost 1 base to trimming and J lost 4 bases, with 12 bases between them. Here the CDR3 reads CASSQVFTRADTQYF. The CDR3 region has the DNA TGCGCCAGCAGCCAAGTTTTTACGAGGGCAGATACGCAGTATTTT.

This clonotype was seen more than once but under ten times. The chain joins TRBV12-3 or TRBV12-4 to TRBJ1-2, with D tentatively TRBD1 (5 bases). The CDR3 has 16 amino acids. Trimming left V 3 bases short and J 8 bases short, with 22 bases between. The DNA of the CDR3 is TGTGCCAGCAGTTTTAGCTCCGAGGGCCGGGACGAGGGCTACACCTTC. This encodes CASSFSSEGRDEGYTF.

The chain has TRBV12-3 or TRBV12-4 and TRBJ1-6; maybe TRBD1 (5 bases). The CDR3 consists of 16 residues. Trimming pared 1 base from V and 10 bases from J, leaving 17 bases between. This CDR3 is CASSLERGSGRSPLHF. CDR3 coding DNA: TGTGCCAGCAGTTTAGAGAGGGGATCAGGTCGGTCACCCCTCCACTTT.

This sequence joins TRBV28 and TRBJ2-5; 10 nucleotides match TRBD2. V shed 8 bases, J shed 5 bases, and the junction held 8 bases outside the gene matches. The CDR3 extends over 14 amino acids. In germline, CDR1 is MDHEN, CDR2 SYDVKM. CDR3 in DNA: TGTGCCAGCCGGAAAGCGGGGGGGCCGGAGACCCAGTACTTC. This codes for CASRKAGGPETQYF.

The gene calls are TRBV6-5 and TRBJ1-2; possibly TRBD1 for D (5 bases). Trimming removed 0 bases at V and 2 bases at J, with 13 bases between. Germline V gene data show CDR1 as MNHEY and CDR2 as SVGAGI. CDR3 length: 16 amino acids. CDR3 sequence: CASSYSIGEVNYGYTF. The DNA of the CDR3 is TGTGCCAGCAGTTACTCGATAGGGGAGGTCAACTATGGCTACACCTTC.

The gene calls are TRBV20-1 and TRBJ1-4, with TRBD1 matching over 8 bases. Germline CDR1 is DFQATT and CDR2 is SNEGSKA (reference sequence). The junction had 7 bases not matched to a gene; V was cut back by 6 bases and J by 7 bases. This CDR3 has 13 residues. The CDR3 spells CSAWTGTSEKLFF. CDR3 DNA sequence: TGCAGTGCGTGGACAGGGACAAGTGAAAAACTGTTTTTT.

This clonotype was observed a few times. The chain employs TRBV20-1 and TRBJ2-1, with D perhaps matching TRBD2 (7 bases). The CDR3 totals 13 residues. In germline, CDR1 is DFQATT, CDR2 SNEGSKA (reference sequence). CDR3 coding DNA: TGCAGCGTAGGGGGGGGGCCAAGGAATGAGCAGTTCTTC. Its protein is CSVGGGPRNEQFF.

The rearrangement links TRBV7-2 to TRBJ2-3; tentatively, D is TRBD2 (5 bases). Deletions cut 1 base from V and 7 bases from J, with 9 bases between. Germline lookup yields CDR1 SGHTA and CDR2 FQGNSA. CDR3 length: 13 residues. The CDR3 region has the DNA TGTGCCAGCAGCTTAGAGCGGCGGAATACGCAGTATTTT. Translation gives CASSLERRNTQYF.

This clonotype was seen more than once but under ten times. The CDR3 loop reads CASSLEPAYEQYF. CDR3 DNA: TGTGCCAGCAGCTTAGAACCAGCCTACGAGCAGTACTTC. The chain employs TRBV7-2 and TRBJ2-7; D unresolved. CDR3 length: 13 amino acids. The ends were cut back, 1 base at V and 2 bases at J, with 6 bases in the middle. Germline lookup yields CDR1 SGHTA and CDR2 FQGNSA.

Concerning this clonotype: One end of the junction varies from germline; a read error may be responsible. For the CDR3, the DNA is TGTGCTAGCAGCTTACGGTCACAGGGGCCTCGCTATGGCTACACCTTC. It encodes CASSLRSQGPRYGYTF. The rearrangement joins TRBV7-2 to TRBJ1-2; 7 bases line up with TRBD1. This CDR3 is built from 16 residues. In germline, CDR1 is SGHTA, CDR2 FQGNSA.

The chain employs TRBV24-1 and TRBJ2-3, with 9 bases that match TRBD1. V was clipped by 7 bases and J by 1 base; unmatched bases: 17. The CDR3 runs 19 residues. The germline CDR1 and CDR2 sequences are KGHDR and SFDVKD. CDR3 amino acids: CATSELRTGEWFGTDTQYF. In DNA, the CDR3 is TGTGCCACCAGCGAACTTCGGACAGGGGAATGGTTTGGCACAGATACGCAGTATTTT.

This clonotype turned up a few times. The chain recombines TRBV7-2 with TRBJ2-1; 7 bases agree with TRBD1. The CDR3 consists of 12 residues. V shed 6 bases, J shed 8 bases, and the junction held 4 bases outside the gene matches. Germline CDR1 and CDR2: SGHTA and FQGNSA. The CDR3 DNA is TGTGCCAGCAGAATACAGGGGTATGAGCAGTTCTTC. Amino acids: CASRIQGYEQFF. Filled out from reference TRBV7-2 and TRBJ2-1, the complete variable domain reads GAGVSQSPSNKVTEKGKDVELRCDPISGHTALYWYRQSLGQGLEFLIYFQGNSAPDKSGLPSDRFSAERTGGSVSTLTIQRTQQEDSAVYLCASRIQGYEQFFGPGTRLTVL.

This sequence joins TRBV2 and TRBJ2-3, with 9 nucleotides matching TRBD2. V was pared by 5 bases and J by 3 bases, with 6 bases of the junction left unmatched. Germline V lookup: CDR1 SNHLY, CDR2 FYNNEI. The CDR3 runs to 15 residues. CDR3 protein: CASSRTSVGTDTQYF. CDR3 in DNA: TGTGCCAGCAGTCGGACTAGCGTGGGGACAGATACGCAGTATTTT.

The rearrangement uses TRBV6-4 and TRBJ2-1; D gene uncertain. Germline V gene sequence: CDR1 MRHNA, CDR2 SNTAGT. The CDR3 is 14 amino acids. V lost 6 bases to trimming and J lost 10 bases, with 19 bases between them. The CDR3 protein is CASSSLLVNGEQFF. The CDR3 bases are TGTGCCAGCAGCTCGCTTCTAGTTAACGGAGAGCAGTTCTTC.

This chain connects TRBV27 to TRBJ1-2; possibly TRBD1 for D (5 bases). Deletions cut 8 bases from V and 2 bases from J, with 18 bases between. CDR3 length: 15 amino acids. From germline, CDR1 is MNHEY and CDR2 SMNVEV (reference sequence). This CDR3 reads CASGPGDSRNYGYTF. As DNA, the CDR3 is TGTGCCAGCGGGCCGGGGGACTCCCGAAACTATGGCTACACCTTC.

For this clonotype: A read error may account for a junction end that differs from germline. V gene TRBV4-2 combines with J gene TRBJ1-1, with D unresolved. The CDR3 has 11 residues. Germline V lookup: CDR1 LGHNA, CDR2 YNFKEQ. The CDR3 DNA follows: TGTGCCTCCCACTCCGATACTGAAGTTTTCTTT. Translated: CASHSDTEVFF.

In this sample, this clonotype turned up many times. The chain combines TRBV6-2 or TRBV6-3 with TRBJ1-5; 9 bases agree with TRBD1. Germline CDR1 reads MNHEY; CDR2 reads SVGEGT. The V and J ends lost 7 bases and 4 bases, in that order; junction bases with no gene match: 8. The CDR3 has 15 amino acids. The CDR3 here is CASTATGGINQPQHF. The CDR3 coding sequence is TGTGCCAGCACTGCTACAGGGGGCATAAATCAGCCCCAGCATTTT.

This rearrangement joins TRBV5-1 to TRBJ2-5; perhaps TRBD1 as D (5 bases). The CDR3 covers 15 residues. Trimming left V 0 bases short and J 5 bases short, with 14 bases between. CDR1 and CDR2 from the germline V gene are SGHRS and YFSETQ. The CDR3 DNA sequence: TGCGCCAGCAGCTTGGGAACACCTAAGGGGGAGACCCAGTACTTC. As protein: CASSLGTPKGETQYF.

J is TRBJ1-2 and V is TRBV7-2; no clear D. Per germline, CDR1 SGHTA and CDR2 FQGNSA. CDR3 length equals 14 residues. With 1 base removed from V and 3 bases from J, the gap between germline ends came to 9 bases. The CDR3 DNA reads TGTGCCAGCAGCTTAGACAGAATTGACTATGGCTACACCTTC. It translates to CASSLDRIDYGYTF.

This clonotype was counted ten times or more. This chain uses TRBV20-1 with TRBJ1-2; maybe TRBD1 (6 bases). The CDR3 is made up of 13 amino acids. V lost 7 bases and J lost 6, with 18 bases in between. Germline CDR1 reads DFQATT; CDR2 reads SNEGSKA (reference sequence). CDR3 DNA: TGCAGTGGCCAGGGGCAGGAGTATGATGGCTACACCTTC. This translates into CSGQGQEYDGYTF.

There are a few counts of this clonotype. The chain carries TRBV29-1 and TRBJ1-4, with D tentatively TRBD1 (5 bases). The CDR3 is 13 amino acids. The V end lost 3 bases, the J end lost 6 bases, and 11 bases lay between the germline ends. Germline V CDR1 and CDR2: SQVTM, ANQGSEA. The CDR3 nucleotides read TGCAGCGTTGAGACCGGGGGGGATGAAAAACTGTTTTTT. Protein sequence: CSVETGGDEKLFF.

The rearrangement uses TRBV5-1 and TRBJ2-7; 10 bases fit TRBD1. After removal of 7 bases from V and 5 bases from J, the junction contained 9 bases not matched to a gene. The CDR3 loop spans 14 amino acids. Germline CDR1 reads SGHRS; CDR2 reads YFSETQ. The DNA of the CDR3 is TGCGCCAGCTCACACAGACAGGGGGCAAACGAGCAGTACTTC. This sequence encodes CASSHRQGANEQYF.